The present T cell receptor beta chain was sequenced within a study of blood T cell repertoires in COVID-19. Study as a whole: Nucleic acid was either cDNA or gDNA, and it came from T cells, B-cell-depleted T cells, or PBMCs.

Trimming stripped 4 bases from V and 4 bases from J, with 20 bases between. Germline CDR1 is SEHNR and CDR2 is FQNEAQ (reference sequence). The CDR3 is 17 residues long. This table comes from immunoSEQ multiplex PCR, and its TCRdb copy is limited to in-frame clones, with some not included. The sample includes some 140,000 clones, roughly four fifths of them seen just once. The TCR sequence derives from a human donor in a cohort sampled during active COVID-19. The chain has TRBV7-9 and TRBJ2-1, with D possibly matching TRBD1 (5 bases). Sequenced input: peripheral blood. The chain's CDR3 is CASSSMGLTRGYNEQFF. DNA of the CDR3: TGTGCCAGCAGCTCGATGGGCCTCACAAGGGGATACAATGAGCAGTTCTTC.